This TCR beta chain was sequenced for a study of T cell responses to AZD1222 COVID-19 vaccine. Study observations and caveats: Nearly half of spike-specific TCRs reportedly go after variant regions that carry no mutations.

In the case of this clone: Antigen specificity is unknown.

Trimming cost V 4 bases and J 5 bases, with 14 bases left between them. Germline loops: CDR1 LGHDT, CDR2 YNNKEL (reference sequence). The CDR3 runs to 14 residues. Clones were read by immunoSEQ multiplex PCR, and TCRdb kept only the in-frame ones, dropping some. The table includes 150,000 or so clones, roughly 93% detected once. The input for sequencing was peripheral blood, taken 28 days after the second AZD1222 dose. The rearrangement links TRBV3-1 (or the pseudogene TRBV3-2) to TRBJ2-5, with D tentatively TRBD1 or TRBD2 (5 bases each). The source is an adult who received the AZD1222 COVID-19 vaccine. This CDR3 is CASSPALWGETQYF. The CDR3, as DNA: TGTGCCAGCAGCCCTGCACTCTGGGGGGAGACCCAGTACTTC.